This T cell receptor beta chain derives from a study of regulatory T cells in long-lasting Graves disease (TCRdb year 2021). Concerning the study at large: Newly diagnosed Graves' disease patients had taken antithyroid drugs for less than 3 months. A total of around 35 samples underwent TCR sequencing, from some 13 patients with persistent Graves' disease and 20 patients with newly diagnosed Graves' disease. Peripheral blood TCR sequencing and RNA sequencing compared persistent Graves' disease patients with newly diagnosed Graves' disease patients. The study was conducted in China and was registered as a clinical trial.

Study-level results and caveats: Sequencing and analysis were limited to the TCR beta chain. Because the primary lesion, thyroid tissue, could not be accessed, the study looked at peripheral blood alone. Persistent patients shared more public clonotypes among themselves (2,741) than newly diagnosed patients did (about 970). Preferential use of TRBV28, TRBJ1-2 and TRBJ2-5 was observed in persistent disease, whereas TRBV20-1 and TRBJ2-1 were favored in newly diagnosed disease. As a limitation, the authors acknowledged that the small sample size may reduce accuracy. Lower TCR Shannon entropy and fewer highly expanded clones were observed in persistent Graves' disease patients than in newly diagnosed patients, which suggested clonal expansion.

This specimen's time point label, per the study, means: newly diagnosed GD, antithyroid drugs for less than 3 months. RNA was extracted from PBMCs in TRIzol for both TCR sequencing and RNA sequencing. The diagnosis of Graves' disease followed American Thyroid Association guidelines. Patients were recruited from an endocrinology department in Xi'an, China. Each patient gave roughly 10 milliliters of peripheral blood, collected in an EDTA anticoagulant tube. Ficoll Paque Plus density gradient separation was used to isolate PBMCs, and no further T cell sorting was done. An Agilent 2100 Bioanalyzer and agarose gel were used to check RNA quality, and a NanoDrop 2000 was used to measure RNA concentration. Preparation of the library involved multiplex PCR. Instrument used: Illumina HiSeq 4000. CDR3 regions were amplified by Arm-PCR with iRepertoire HTBI primers to construct TCR beta libraries. PCR products were gel purified before sequencing. The authors' pipeline ran thus. Gene usage analysis of CDR3 amino acid clonotypes relied on the roughly 60 TRBV and fewer than 15 TRBJ segments identified across samples. COPE and FqMerger were used to merge the filtered high-quality paired reads into contigs. BLAST was used to align contigs to the IMGT TRBV, TRBD and TRBJ reference genes, and CDR3 was defined following IMGT. Any clonotype with a frequency above 0.1% was classified as a highly expanded clone. Repertoire diversity was measured by Shannon entropy, and V-J evenness by the Gini coefficient. Public clonotypes were defined as clonotypes shared by more than one individual. The public reads were quality trimmed at Q25 with fastp and then assembled into clones with MiXCR by TCRdb, keeping productive beta chains. CDR3 protein duplicates are merged, each entry listing the most common genes and DNA. The V and J calls and clone size are TCRdb's, not the authors'. A total of about 500,000 distinct CDR3 sequences appear in this sample, around 12% of them only once. Of the sample, approximately 9.6% falls within the top ten clones.

Details on this clonotype: Its antigen remains undetermined. Qualities for individual bases were not recorded, and no much larger clone is one base off.

V and J are trimmed by 7 bases and 14 bases, and the gene matches miss 19 bases of the junction. The germline V gene (reference sequence) sets CDR1 to LNHDA and CDR2 to SQIVND. Including cysteine and phenylalanine, the CDR3 has 15 amino acids. Of all the DNA, just the CDR3 is kept, 45 bases in frame from base 1. These same records also appear under a second study, on T cells in Graves' hyperthyroidism and ophthalmopathy. As described in the second report: Stable Graves' hyperthyroidism was defined as the absence of progression to ophthalmopathy over 18 months of follow-up. Hyperthyroidism patients were newly diagnosed, had a disease duration of under 2 months, and were aged 18 to 65 years. Exclusion was applied to patients with uncontrolled infections, other autoimmune diseases, pregnancy or lactation. Diagnoses were established on the basis of clinical symptoms, serum thyroxine and TRAb, thyroid ultrasound, and orbital computed tomography. A first-round RT-PCR of the TCR CDR3 used the HTBI primer set with the Qiagen OneStep RT-PCR kit. Blood samples also contained most of the expanded thyroid clonotypes (frequency above 0.001), which suggests that blood repertoires may reflect thyroid immune responses. Ophthalmopathy was separated from stable hyperthyroidism by a 13 V-J signature model, with around 90% sensitivity and about 81% specificity obtained in cross-validation and 80%/75% obtained in testing. In validation, the model predicted progression to ophthalmopathy with 60% to 71% sensitivity and 72.22% specificity, a median of around six months before onset. A discovery cohort of about a hundred patients, 43 with Graves' ophthalmopathy and roughly 59 with stable Graves' hyperthyroidism, was used to find distinguishing TCR V-J signatures. Prospective prediction of ophthalmopathy was tested in an independent validation cohort of under 20 hyperthyroidism patients and 15 to 17 patients who later progressed to ophthalmopathy. The 95 to 100 discovery patients were divided at random into training and test sets in a 7:3 ratio. The study also compared thyroid tissue and blood T-cell repertoires from about six Graves' hyperthyroidism patients. Following sampling, methimazole starting at 30 mg daily was given to hyperthyroidism patients, and high-dose intravenous methylprednisolone was given to ophthalmopathy patients. Libraries were constructed in a second round of multiplex PCR, after which size selection and purification were performed. Sequencing of the libraries was done on an Illumina HiSeq2000 using paired-end 100 bp reads. Raw data were processed with SOAPnuke, discarding reads with adapters, uncalled bases, mean Phred below 15, or no exact constant-primer or identifier match. COPE v1.2.5 was used to merge the high-quality paired reads, and each unique nucleotide sequence was defined as a clonotype. MiTCR v1.1 was used to align clonotypes to the IMGT TRBV, TRBD and TRBJ reference segments. Analysis was restricted to V-J combinations with a frequency above 0.0001, which covered roughly 99% of repertoires. A TCS score was defined as the ratio of F50 (clonal expansion) to E x V (chaos), with BLOSUM62-based TCRdist applied between CDR3 peptides within each V-J. Welch's t-statistics and random forest reduced 500 to 550 V-J features to fewer than 15, which were used in a naive Bayes classifier (R e1071). Sample size was not statistically predetermined, and investigators were not blinded to group allocation. According to the paper, TCR Vbeta CDR3 sequencing was carried out on approximately 140 peripheral blood samples, which came from fewer than 50 ophthalmopathy, 70 to 80 hyperthyroidism and roughly 17 progressor patients.

The origin of this receptor is a woman in her twenties or thirties with Graves disease. Donor details come from another sample of the same person, matched by shared clones. This specimen was peripheral blood mononuclear cells (PBMCs), taken at new diagnosis, from a patient treated with antithyroid drugs. The receptor chain draws on TRBV19 and TRBJ1-3, and 8 junction bases match TRBD1. The encoded CDR3 is CASTKPGQVPPFLYF. In nucleotides, the sequence is TGTGCCAGTACCAAACCGGGACAGGTTCCCCCCTTTCTATATTTT.